This T cell receptor (beta chain) was recorded in a study of T cell responses to AZD1222 COVID-19 vaccine. General study findings and limits: Among AZD1222 vaccinees, only 5 or 6 were seropositive at baseline. Repertoires were collected only later (after the peak T cell response had occurred). The study reported that nearly half of spike-specific TCRs target unmutated variant regions. The donors showed a predominance of white British ancestry and of females, with possible underestimation of clonal diversity.

From germline, CDR1 is SEHNR and CDR2 FQNEAQ (reference sequence). The CDR3 runs to 14 residues. V lost 7 bases to trimming and J lost 9 bases; unmatched junction nucleotides: 9. The repertoire was sequenced with immunoSEQ multiplex PCR; TCRdb's copy has only in-frame clones and lacks some. The sample comprises 99,000 or so clones, 70% to 90% of which are singletons, and 2.5% to 3% rests with the top ten. Only one count was recorded for this clone. Its target is not known. The sequencing here drew on peripheral blood, taken on day 0 of AZD1222 vaccination. The origin of this receptor is an adult in good health. V usage is TRBV7-9 and J usage is TRBJ1-6; TRBD1 matches at 7 bases. The CDR3 sequence is CASTTTTGTSPLHF. Here the CDR3 DNA reads TGTGCCAGCACCACGACGACAGGGACTTCACCCCTCCACTTT.